This TCR beta chain was identified in a study of T cell responses to AZD1222 COVID-19 vaccine (dated by TCRdb to the early 2020s). Background for the entire study: AZD1222 recipients whose second dose came at about 4 weeks and those whose second dose came at about 12 weeks were combined into one group, since spike-specific TCR depth and breadth did not differ between the two schedules. TCR sequencing covered 233 trial participants: 200 to 210 given two doses of AZD1222 and 26 given two doses of MenACWY control vaccine. Enrollment into the trials was organized by age into subgroups of 18-55, 56-69 and 70-plus years, and those subgroups contained approximately 150, 30 and 60 TCR-sequenced participants, respectively.

What the authors observed across the whole study: The vaccine-associated CD4 TCRs covered the entire spike protein, and the dominant responses fell in regions 160-218 and 743-854. Participants were mostly white British and included more females than males, and it was suggested by the authors that clonal diversity may have been underestimated. Reportedly, almost half of the unique spike-specific TCRs recognized epitopes lying outside the regions that are mutated in the B.1.351 and B.1.1.7 variants. Conclusions about previously exposed vaccinees are limited because only a handful of AZD1222 recipients were SARS-CoV-2 seropositive at baseline. No day 14 peak-response samples were available, so repertoires were characterized only after the peak T cell response. A significant rise in spike-specific TCR breadth and depth was observed after two AZD1222 doses relative to day 0 and relative to MenACWY recipients. The 56-69-year group was small, and its depth increase did not reach significance, likely because of low power.

V is clipped by 6 bases and J by 7 bases, and the sequence between their germline boundaries is 14 bases long. CDR1 and CDR2 (SGHDT, YYEEEE) derive from the germline V gene. Counted from cysteine to phenylalanine, this CDR3 has 14 amino acids. The DNA shown is the 42-base CDR3, in frame from base 1. Explained via the paper, the time point label denotes: baseline before first vaccination. Vaccinee samples came from UK trials COV001 and COV002, including a single-blind randomized controlled phase 2/3 trial of AZD1222 (ChAdOx1 nCoV-19) in healthy adults. For TCRbeta chain sequencing, PBMC samples were collected from trial participants at day 0 and at day 28 after the second dose. As to this clone: The antigen it recognizes is unknown. No qualities accompany the bases; no much larger clone lies one base away.

The CDR3 regions of human TCRbeta chains were subjected to immunosequencing. The authors' pipeline ran thus. Repertoire TCRs were matched against a reference library of SARS-CoV-2-specific TCRs generated with the MIRA antigen-specificity platform. Breadth was defined as the fraction of unique TCRs that were SARS-CoV-2-associated. Depth was defined as the fraction of total T cells that were SARS-CoV-2-associated. Using the MIRA data, each spike-specific TCR was assigned both to the spike region to which the TCR was reactive and to a CD4 or CD8 class. Log10-transformed breadth and depth values were compared by one-way ANOVA with Sidak's multiple comparisons tests. TCRdb limited this immuneACCESS table to in-frame rearrangements with V and J called. A share of clones is missing; checked studies link under half to unresolved V genes, and the rest is unexplained. V and J calls and clone size are copied from that table; D and trimming were computed from the DNA. A total of about 120,000 clones appear in this sample, about 91% of them only once. The top ten hold approximately 10% of the sample.

The receptor was derived from an adult in good health. The chain joins TRBV5-6 to TRBJ1-6; the best D guess is TRBD1, with 5 bases matching. Material: peripheral blood, obtained on day 0 of AZD1222 vaccination. The CDR3 has the sequence CASTRSGLNSPLHF. At the DNA level, the sequence is TGTGCCAGCACTCGATCGGGGCTGAATTCACCCCTCCACTTT.